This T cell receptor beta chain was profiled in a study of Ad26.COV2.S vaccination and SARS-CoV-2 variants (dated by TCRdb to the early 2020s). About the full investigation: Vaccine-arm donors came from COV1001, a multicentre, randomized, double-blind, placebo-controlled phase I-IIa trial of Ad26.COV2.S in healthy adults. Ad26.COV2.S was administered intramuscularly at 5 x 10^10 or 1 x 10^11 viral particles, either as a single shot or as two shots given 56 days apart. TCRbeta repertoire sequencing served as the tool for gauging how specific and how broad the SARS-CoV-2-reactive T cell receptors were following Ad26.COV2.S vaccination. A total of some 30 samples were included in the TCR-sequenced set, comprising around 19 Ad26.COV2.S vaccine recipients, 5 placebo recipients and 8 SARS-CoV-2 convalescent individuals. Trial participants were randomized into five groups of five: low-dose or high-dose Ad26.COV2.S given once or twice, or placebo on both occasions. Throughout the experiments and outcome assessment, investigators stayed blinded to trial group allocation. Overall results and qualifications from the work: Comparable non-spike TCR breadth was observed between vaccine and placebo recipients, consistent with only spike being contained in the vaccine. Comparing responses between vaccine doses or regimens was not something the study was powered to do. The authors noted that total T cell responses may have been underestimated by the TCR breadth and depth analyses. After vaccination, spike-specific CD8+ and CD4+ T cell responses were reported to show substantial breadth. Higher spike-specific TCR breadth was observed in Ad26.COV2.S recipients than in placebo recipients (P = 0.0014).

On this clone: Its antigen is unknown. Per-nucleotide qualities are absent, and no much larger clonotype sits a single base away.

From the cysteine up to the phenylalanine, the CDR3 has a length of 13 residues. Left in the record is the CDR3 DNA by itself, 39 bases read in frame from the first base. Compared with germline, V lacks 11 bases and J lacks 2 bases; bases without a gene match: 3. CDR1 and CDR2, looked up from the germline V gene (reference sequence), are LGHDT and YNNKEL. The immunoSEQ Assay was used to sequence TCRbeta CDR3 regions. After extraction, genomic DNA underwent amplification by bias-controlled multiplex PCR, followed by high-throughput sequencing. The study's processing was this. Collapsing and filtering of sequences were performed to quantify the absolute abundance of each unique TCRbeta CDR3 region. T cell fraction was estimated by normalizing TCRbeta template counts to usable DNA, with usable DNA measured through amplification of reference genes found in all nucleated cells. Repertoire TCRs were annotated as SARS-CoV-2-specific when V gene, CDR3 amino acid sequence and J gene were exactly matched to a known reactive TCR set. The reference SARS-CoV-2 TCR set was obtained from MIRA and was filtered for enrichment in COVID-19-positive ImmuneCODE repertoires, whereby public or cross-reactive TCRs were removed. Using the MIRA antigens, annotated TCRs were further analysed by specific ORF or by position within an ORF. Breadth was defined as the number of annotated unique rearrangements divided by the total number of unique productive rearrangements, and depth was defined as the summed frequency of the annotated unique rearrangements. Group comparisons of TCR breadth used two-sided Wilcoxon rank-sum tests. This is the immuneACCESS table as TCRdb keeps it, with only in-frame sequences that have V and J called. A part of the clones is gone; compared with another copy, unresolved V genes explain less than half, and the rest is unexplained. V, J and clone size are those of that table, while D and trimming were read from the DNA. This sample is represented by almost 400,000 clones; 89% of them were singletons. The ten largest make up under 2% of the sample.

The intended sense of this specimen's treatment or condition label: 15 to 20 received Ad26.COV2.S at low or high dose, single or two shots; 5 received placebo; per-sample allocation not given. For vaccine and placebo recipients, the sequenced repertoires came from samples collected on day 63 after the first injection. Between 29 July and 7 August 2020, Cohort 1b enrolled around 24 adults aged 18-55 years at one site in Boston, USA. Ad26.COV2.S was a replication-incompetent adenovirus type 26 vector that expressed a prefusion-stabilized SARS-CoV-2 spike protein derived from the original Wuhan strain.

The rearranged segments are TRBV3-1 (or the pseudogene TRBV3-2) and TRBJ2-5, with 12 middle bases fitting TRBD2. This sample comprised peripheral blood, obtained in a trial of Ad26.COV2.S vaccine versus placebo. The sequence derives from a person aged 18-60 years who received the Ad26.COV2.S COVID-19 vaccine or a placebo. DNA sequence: TGTGCCGGGGGACTAGCGGGTCAAGAGACCCAGTACTTC. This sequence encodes CAGGLAGQETQYF.